This T cell receptor (beta chain) stems from a study of control samples from healthy donors and cancer patients. V trimming: 2 bases; J trimming: 5 bases; junction bases outside the gene matches: 9. Germline lookup yields CDR1 MNHEY and CDR2 SVGAGI. The CDR3 is 16 amino acids. With regard to this clone: The sample carries other DNA sequences with the same CDR3.

Using immunoSEQ multiplex PCR, the repertoire was profiled, and TCRdb retains in-frame clones only, with some absent. The sample shows around 190,000 clones, 90% of them seen only once. Sequencing input: blood. The chain is built from TRBV6-5 and TRBJ2-5; TRBD2 agrees at 9 bases. This TCR came from a woman aged 45 to 65 in good health. This chain's CDR3 is CASSYRGGGAEETQYF. For the CDR3, the DNA is TGTGCCAGCAGTTACAGGGGCGGGGGGGCTGAGGAGACCCAGTACTTC.